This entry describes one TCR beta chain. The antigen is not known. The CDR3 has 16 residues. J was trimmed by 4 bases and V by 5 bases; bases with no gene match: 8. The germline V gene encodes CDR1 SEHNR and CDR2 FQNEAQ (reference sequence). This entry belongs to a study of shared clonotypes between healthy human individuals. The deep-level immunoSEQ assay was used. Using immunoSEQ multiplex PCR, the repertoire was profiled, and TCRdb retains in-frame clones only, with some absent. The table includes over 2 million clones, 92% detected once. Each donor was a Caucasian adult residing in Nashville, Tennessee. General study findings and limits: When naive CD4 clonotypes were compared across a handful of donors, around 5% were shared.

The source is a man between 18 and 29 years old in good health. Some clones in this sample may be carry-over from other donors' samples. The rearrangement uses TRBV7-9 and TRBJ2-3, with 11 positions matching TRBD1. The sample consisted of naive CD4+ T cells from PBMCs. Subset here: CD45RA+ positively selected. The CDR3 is CASSTGQGAHSDTQYF. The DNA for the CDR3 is TGTGCCAGCAGCACTGGACAGGGGGCGCATTCAGATACGCAGTATTTT.